This entry concerns a single T cell receptor (beta chain). Its antigen is undetermined. Germline CDR1 is KGHSH and CDR2 is LQKENI. V lost 3 bases to trimming and J lost 11 bases, with 23 bases between them. The CDR3 is made up of 16 amino acids. This entry belongs to a study of T cell responses to AZD1222 COVID-19 vaccine. The study, taken as a whole, reports: The reported proportion of spike-specific TCRs targeting unmutated variant regions was nearly half. Clonal diversity may have been underestimated in mostly white British donors. The study identified only five to seven AZD1222 recipients as seropositive at baseline.

Profiling relied on immunoSEQ multiplex PCR, and the TCRdb table lists in-frame clones only, not all of them. This table holds about 120,000 clones, around nine tenths found once. The TCR comes from an adult who received the AZD1222 COVID-19 vaccine. The chain couples TRBV18 to TRBJ1-5; TRBD1 might be the D (5 bases). Specimen: peripheral blood, collected 28 days after the second AZD1222 dose. The CDR3 loop is CASSPDVIRDFRSQHF. The DNA of the CDR3 is TGTGCCAGCTCACCTGACGTGATACGGGACTTTAGGTCCCAGCATTTT.